The clone carrying this T cell receptor (beta chain) was observed once. Repertoires were generated with immunoSEQ multiplex PCR, while TCRdb's copy carries only in-frame clones and drops some. This table holds about 210,000 clones, roughly four fifths found once. This record comes from a study of blood T cell repertoires in COVID-19. Germline lookup yields CDR1 SNHLY and CDR2 FYNNEI. The CDR3 is 15 residues long. With 5 bases clipped from V and 2 bases from J, the junction kept 8 bases outside the gene matches. Input material: peripheral blood. The TCR was taken from a woman in her 70s with COVID-19, enrolled during active disease. The chain carries TRBV2 and TRBJ1-1; 7 bases map to TRBD1. CDR3 loop: CASSPSNRGNTEAFF. DNA for the CDR3: TGTGCCAGCAGTCCCTCCAACAGGGGTAACACTGAAGCTTTCTTT.